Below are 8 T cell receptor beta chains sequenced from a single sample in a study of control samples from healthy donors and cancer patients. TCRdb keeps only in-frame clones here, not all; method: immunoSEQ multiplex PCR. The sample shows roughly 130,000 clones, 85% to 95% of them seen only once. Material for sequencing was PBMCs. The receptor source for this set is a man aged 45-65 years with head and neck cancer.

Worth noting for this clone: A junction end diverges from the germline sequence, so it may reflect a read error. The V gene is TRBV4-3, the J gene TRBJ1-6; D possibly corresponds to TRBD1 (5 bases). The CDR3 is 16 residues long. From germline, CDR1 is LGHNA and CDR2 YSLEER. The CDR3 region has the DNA TGCGCCAGCAGTCAAGGGGCCGGGACTAATAATTCACCCCTCCACTTT. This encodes CASSQGAGTNNSPLHF.

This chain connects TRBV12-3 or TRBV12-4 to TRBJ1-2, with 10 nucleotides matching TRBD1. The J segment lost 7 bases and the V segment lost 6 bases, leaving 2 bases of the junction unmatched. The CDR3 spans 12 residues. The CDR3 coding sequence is TGTGCCAGCAGGGGACAGGGGAGTGGCTACACCTTC. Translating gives CASRGQGSGYTF.

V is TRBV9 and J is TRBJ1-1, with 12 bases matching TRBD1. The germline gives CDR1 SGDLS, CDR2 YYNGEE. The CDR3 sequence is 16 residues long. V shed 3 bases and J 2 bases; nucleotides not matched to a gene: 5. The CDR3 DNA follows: TGTGCCAGCAGCGGACGGGACAGGGGGCACAACACTGAAGCTTTCTTT. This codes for CASSGRDRGHNTEAFF.

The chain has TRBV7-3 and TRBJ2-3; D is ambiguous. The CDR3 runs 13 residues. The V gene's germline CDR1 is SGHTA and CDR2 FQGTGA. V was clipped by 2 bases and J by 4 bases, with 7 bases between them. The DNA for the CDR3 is TGTGCCAGCAGCTTAGGGTTAGCAGATACGCAGTATTTT. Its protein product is CASSLGLADTQYF.

The CDR3 region has the DNA TGTGCCAGCAGTTTTAATGAGCAGTTCTTC. Its protein product is CASSFNEQFF. The chain recombines TRBV28 with TRBJ2-1; D is undetermined. V was shortened by 3 bases and J by 7 bases, with 1 base between the two germline ends. The CDR3 has 10 amino acids. Germline assignment: CDR1 MDHEN and CDR2 SYDVKM.

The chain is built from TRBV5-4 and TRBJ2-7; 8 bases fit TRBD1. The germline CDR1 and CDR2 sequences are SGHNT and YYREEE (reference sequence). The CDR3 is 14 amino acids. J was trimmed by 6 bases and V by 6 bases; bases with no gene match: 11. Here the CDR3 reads CASTQCDRGGEQYF. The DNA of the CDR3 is TGTGCCAGCACCCAATGCGACAGGGGTGGCGAGCAGTACTTC.

In DNA, the CDR3 is TGTGCCAGCAGTTACAGGGATAATAATTCACCCCTCCACTTT. Protein: CASSYRDNNSPLHF. This chain connects TRBV7-2 to TRBJ1-6; maybe TRBD1 (6 bases). V lost 6 bases and J lost 5, with 11 bases in between. Germline-derived CDR1 and CDR2 are SGHTA and FQGNSA. The CDR3 extends over 14 amino acids.

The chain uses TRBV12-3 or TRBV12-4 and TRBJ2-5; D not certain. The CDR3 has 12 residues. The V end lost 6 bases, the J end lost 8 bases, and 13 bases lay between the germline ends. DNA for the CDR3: TGTGCCAGCAGAGACGGTTTTTTAACCCAGTACTTC. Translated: CASRDGFLTQYF.